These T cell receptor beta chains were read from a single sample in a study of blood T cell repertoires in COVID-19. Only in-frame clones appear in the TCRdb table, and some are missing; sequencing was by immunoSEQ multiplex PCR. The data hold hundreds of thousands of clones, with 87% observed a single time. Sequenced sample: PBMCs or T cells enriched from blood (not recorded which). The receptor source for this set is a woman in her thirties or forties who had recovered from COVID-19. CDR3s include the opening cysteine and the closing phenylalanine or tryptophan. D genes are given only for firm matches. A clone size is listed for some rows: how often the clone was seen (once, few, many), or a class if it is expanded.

DNA: TGTGCCACCAGAGCTCGGGGGACTAGCACAGATACGCAGTATTTT
CDR3: CATRARGTSTDTQYF
D: -
V: TRBV24-1
size: -
J: TRBJ2-3

DNA: TGTGCCAGCAGCCAGTACGGGACAGGGGTCAACCAAGAGACCCAGTACTTC
CDR3: CASSQYGTGVNQETQYF
D: TRBD1
V: TRBV14
size: -
J: TRBJ2-5

DNA: TGTGCCAGCAGCGGGGTAGCGGGTTCGAATGAGCAGTTCTTC
CDR3: CASSGVAGSNEQFF
D: TRBD2
V: TRBV11-3
size: once
J: TRBJ2-1

DNA: TGTGCCTGGAACCTCCCTCTGCACGGGGGTAGGGAGCAGTACTTC
CDR3: CAWNLPLHGGREQYF
D: -
V: TRBV30
size: -
J: TRBJ2-7

DNA: TGTGCCAGCAGCTTAGCGGGGACTAGCGTGGGGACAGATACGCAGTATTTT
CDR3: CASSLAGTSVGTDTQYF
D: TRBD2
V: TRBV7-2
size: -
J: TRBJ2-3

DNA: TGTGCCAGCAAAGCAGAGGAGCCGCGTGAAAAACTGTTTTTT
CDR3: CASKAEEPREKLFF
D: -
V: TRBV7-9
size: once
J: TRBJ1-4

DNA: TGTGCCACCCGGGGGAATAGCAATCAGCCCCAGCATTTT
CDR3: CATRGNSNQPQHF
D: -
V: TRBV6-5
size: -
J: TRBJ1-5

DNA: TGTGCCAGTAGTGGAGACAGGGGGAGCACAGATACGCAGTATTTT
CDR3: CASSGDRGSTDTQYF
D: TRBD1
V: TRBV19
size: -
J: TRBJ2-3

DNA: TGTGCCAGTAGTACCCCGCGGGCAACTAATGAAAAACTGTTTTTT
CDR3: CASSTPRATNEKLFF
D: -
V: TRBV19
size: -
J: TRBJ1-4

DNA: TGTGCCAGCAGCCAACCTAGCGGGAGTTTTAGTGAGCAGTTCTTC
CDR3: CASSQPSGSFSEQFF
D: TRBD2
V: TRBV3-1/TRBV3-2
size: -
J: TRBJ2-1

DNA: TGTGCCAGCACCCCGGGACACTCCTACGAGCAGTACTTC
CDR3: CASTPGHSYEQYF
D: -
V: TRBV6-5
size: -
J: TRBJ2-7

DNA: TGTGCCAGCAGACCTCTAGATGAAGCTTTCTTT
CDR3: CASRPLDEAFF
D: -
V: TRBV6-5
size: -
J: TRBJ1-1

DNA: TGTGCCAGCAGCCAGCCCCCTCCGCGCGGGAGCTCAGATACGCAGTATTTT
CDR3: CASSQPPPRGSSDTQYF
D: TRBD2
V: TRBV3-1/TRBV3-2
size: -
J: TRBJ2-3

DNA: TGCGCCAGCAGCCTCGGGACTAGCGGATCTAGCACAGATACGCAGTATTTT
CDR3: CASSLGTSGSSTDTQYF
D: TRBD2
V: TRBV4-3
size: -
J: TRBJ2-3

DNA: TGCGCCAGCAGCCAAGATGGGGAGGGCTATGGCTACACCTTC
CDR3: CASSQDGEGYGYTF
D: -
V: TRBV4-3
size: -
J: TRBJ1-2

DNA: TGCGCCAGCAGCTTGGGGGGAGCCAACACTGAAGCTTTCTTT
CDR3: CASSLGGANTEAFF
D: -
V: TRBV5-1
size: once
J: TRBJ1-1

DNA: TGTGCCAGCAGTAAGGGCAGGGGTGGTCAGACCCAGTACTTC
CDR3: CASSKGRGGQTQYF
D: -
V: TRBV6-2/TRBV6-3
size: -
J: TRBJ2-5

DNA: TGTGCCACCAGTGATTCAGACGGGATTAGCACAGATACGCAGTATTTT
CDR3: CATSDSDGISTDTQYF
D: -
V: TRBV24-1
size: -
J: TRBJ2-3

DNA: TGCAGCGGTATGGGGCAGGGAAACACCATATATTTT
CDR3: CSGMGQGNTIYF
D: -
V: TRBV29-1
size: -
J: TRBJ1-3

DNA: TGTGCCAGCAGCTTAGGAGGGCGCACTGAAGCTTTCTTT
CDR3: CASSLGGRTEAFF
D: -
V: TRBV7-2
size: few
J: TRBJ1-1

DNA: TGTGCCTGGAGTGGGGTGAGGACCGGGGAGCTGTTTTTT
CDR3: CAWSGVRTGELFF
D: -
V: TRBV30
size: few
J: TRBJ2-2

DNA: TGTGCCAGCAAGTTTCGAGGGATGGGTGAGACCCAGTACTTC
CDR3: CASKFRGMGETQYF
D: -
V: TRBV11-2
size: few
J: TRBJ2-5

DNA: TGTGCCAGCAGTTTGGTGGGGCGTTCACCCCTCCACTTT
CDR3: CASSLVGRSPLHF
D: -
V: TRBV27
size: -
J: TRBJ1-6

DNA: TGTGCCAGCAGTTTCAACCTGTGGGGGGGATTGAACACTGAAGCTTTCTTT
CDR3: CASSFNLWGGLNTEAFF
D: -
V: TRBV28
size: -
J: TRBJ1-1

DNA: TGTGCCAGCAGCTTAGACAGGGGAAGAGTCTCCTACAATGAGCAGTTCTTC
CDR3: CASSLDRGRVSYNEQFF
D: TRBD1
V: TRBV7-9
size: -
J: TRBJ2-1

DNA: TGTGCCAGCAGCCCCGGACTTAGAGATACGCAGTATTTT
CDR3: CASSPGLRDTQYF
D: -
V: TRBV3-1/TRBV3-2
size: -
J: TRBJ2-3

DNA: TGTGCCAGCAGCCCAGACTCTGGGGCCAACGTCCTGACTTTC
CDR3: CASSPDSGANVLTF
D: -
V: TRBV7-6
size: -
J: TRBJ2-6

DNA: TGTGCCAGCACCCCCTGGGCCAGTGGGAACTATGGCTACACCTTC
CDR3: CASTPWASGNYGYTF
D: -
V: TRBV6-5
size: -
J: TRBJ1-2

DNA: TGCGCCAGCAGCCCCCAGGGAATTAGCGGAGCTTTCTTT
CDR3: CASSPQGISGAFF
D: -
V: TRBV5-1
size: -
J: TRBJ1-1

DNA: TGTGCCAGCAGCAGTAAACTAGTAATTCTGTTCTTC
CDR3: CASSSKLVILFF
D: -
V: TRBV28
size: -
J: TRBJ2-1

DNA: TGTGCCAGCAGCGGACTTTTCAATGAGCAGTTCTTC
CDR3: CASSGLFNEQFF
D: -
V: TRBV27
size: few
J: TRBJ2-1

DNA: TGCAGCGTTGACGGGAGCGATGAGCAGTTCTTC
CDR3: CSVDGSDEQFF
D: -
V: TRBV29-1
size: -
J: TRBJ2-1

DNA: TGTGCCAGCAGTCCCGACAGAGTCTATGGCTACACCTTC
CDR3: CASSPDRVYGYTF
D: -
V: TRBV6-5
size: once
J: TRBJ1-2